Listed below are T cell receptor beta chains from one sample, sequenced in a study of T cell clones after liver transplantation. Clones were read by immunoSEQ multiplex PCR, and TCRdb kept only the in-frame ones, dropping some. The table includes just over 60,000 clones, over 70% detected once. Sequenced here: CD4+ T cells from blood, sampled before liver transplant. The source of these receptors is a human donor who received a liver transplant. Both conserved end residues are part of each CDR3. D genes are given only for firm matches. Only part of the rows carry a size: once, few, many, or a class if the clone is expanded.

v_gene	d_gene	abundance	j_gene	CDR3aa	CDR3nt
TRBV7-9	TRBD1	.	TRBJ1-3	CASSSDRGAGNTIYF	TGTGCCAGCAGCTCAGACAGGGGAGCTGGAAACACCATATATTTT
TRBV28	TRBD1	.	TRBJ2-5	CASSLGGTGEGETQYF	TGTGCCAGCAGTTTAGGGGGGACAGGGGAAGGAGAGACCCAGTACTTC
TRBV2	.	.	TRBJ2-7	CASSERVFPYEQYF	TGTGCCAGCAGTGAACGGGTCTTCCCCTACGAGCAGTACTTC
TRBV28	.	.	TRBJ2-3	CASSFKITDTQYF	TGTGCCAGCAGTTTCAAAATCACAGATACGCAGTATTTT
TRBV4-2	.	few	TRBJ2-5	CASSQEAGVGTQYF	TGTGCCAGCAGCCAAGAGGCAGGGGTCGGGACCCAGTACTTC
TRBV27	.	once	TRBJ2-7	CASSFAGRSYEQYF	TGTGCCAGCAGTTTTGCGGGGAGGAGCTACGAGCAGTACTTC
TRBV7-3	TRBD2	once	TRBJ2-5	CASSPGTSGSQETQYF	TGTGCCAGCAGCCCAGGGACTAGCGGATCTCAAGAGACCCAGTACTTC
TRBV6-1	TRBD1	.	TRBJ2-7	CASRGQPLTYEQYF	TGTGCCAGCAGGGGACAGCCTTTAACCTACGAGCAGTACTTC
TRBV2	.	few	TRBJ1-1	CASSTHGETEAFF	TGTGCCAGCAGCACCCACGGGGAGACTGAAGCTTTCTTT
TRBV6-6	TRBD1	.	TRBJ1-2	CASSSGEGARGYTF	TGTGCCAGCAGTTCCGGAGAGGGGGCAAGGGGCTACACCTTC
TRBV5-6	.	.	TRBJ1-2	CASSFQGAGYTF	TGTGCCAGCAGCTTTCAGGGTGCGGGCTACACCTTC
TRBV18	TRBD1	few	TRBJ2-7	CASSPRQGAGEQYF	TGTGCCAGCTCACCGAGGCAGGGGGCGGGGGAGCAGTACTTC
TRBV9	TRBD2	.	TRBJ2-1	CASSLAGGYNEQFF	TGTGCCAGCAGCCTAGCGGGGGGATACAATGAGCAGTTCTTC
TRBV7-2	.	.	TRBJ2-1	CASSSLRGNEQFF	TGTGCCAGCAGCTCTCTTCGGGGGAATGAGCAGTTCTTC